These 16 T cell receptor beta chains originate from one sample sequenced in a study of control samples from healthy donors and cancer patients. Profiling relied on immunoSEQ multiplex PCR, and the TCRdb table lists in-frame clones only, not all of them. Of around 20,000 clones in the sample, approximately 78% were seen once. Sequenced material: PBMCs. The receptors were gathered from a man at least 80 years old with head and neck cancer.

The J gene is TRBJ2-1, the V gene TRBV6-2 or TRBV6-3; TRBD2 matches 8 bases. The germline CDR1 and CDR2 sequences are MNHEY and SVGEGT. V gave up 4 bases and J gave up 4 bases; unmatched junction bases: 0. This CDR3 contains 13 residues. CDR3 residues: CASSSSGYNEQFF. The DNA for the CDR3 is TGTGCCAGCAGTTCTAGCGGGTACAATGAGCAGTTCTTC.

This clone came up a few times. V and J are TRBV9 and TRBJ2-1; D is ambiguous. V lost 0 bases and J lost 5, with 6 bases in between. CDR1 SGDLS and CDR2 YYNGEE come from the germline V gene. This CDR3 spans 13 amino acids. The CDR3 DNA reads TGTGCCAGCAGCGTAGAGGCAGACAATGAGCAGTTCTTC. Its translation: CASSVEADNEQFF.

This clone has a single count. The chain uses TRBV19 and TRBJ2-7, with a weak D call TRBD2 (5 bases). The CDR3 is made up of 16 amino acids. From germline, CDR1 is LNHDA and CDR2 SQIVND (reference sequence). V lost 6 bases and J 7 bases, leaving 25 bases between the germline ends. The CDR3 reads CASSQFVGSNSGEQYF. CDR3 coding DNA: TGTGCCAGTAGCCAATTTGTGGGCTCCAACTCGGGAGAGCAGTACTTC.

J is TRBJ1-1 and V is TRBV5-1; unclear D gene. The CDR3 length is 16 residues. V was clipped by 1 base and J by 2 bases, with 15 bases between them. The V gene's germline CDR1 is SGHRS and CDR2 YFSETQ. The CDR3, as DNA: TGCGCCAGCAGCTTGAGCCCAGAAAAATTAAACACTGAAGCTTTCTTT. Translated, it gives CASSLSPEKLNTEAFF.

The chain employs TRBV7-9 and TRBJ1-2; TRBD1 agrees at 9 bases. Germline V gene data show CDR1 as SEHNR and CDR2 as FQNEAQ (reference sequence). Unmatched junction bases numbered 5, after V lost 5 bases and J lost 10 bases. This CDR3 region has 12 residues. In DNA form, the CDR3 reads TGTGCCAGCAGCACGGGACAGGGACACTACACCTTC. Amino acid sequence: CASSTGQGHYTF.

Only a few counts were recorded for this clone. The J gene is TRBJ2-7, the V gene TRBV7-9; D remains ambiguous. V gave up 3 bases and J gave up 3 bases, with 12 bases separating them. Germline V gene lookup returns CDR1 SEHNR and CDR2 FQNEAQ (reference sequence). This CDR3 has 14 amino acids. This chain's CDR3 is CASSFSAYNYEQYF. The CDR3 DNA reads as TGTGCCAGCAGCTTTAGTGCTTACAACTACGAGCAGTACTTC.

The rearrangement joins TRBV28 to TRBJ1-2; D is possibly TRBD1 (5 bases). The germline gives CDR1 MDHEN, CDR2 SYDVKM. The CDR3 is 13 residues long. Trimming cost V 6 bases and J 4 bases, with 12 bases left between them. CDR3: CASSWGEGYGYTF. Here the CDR3 DNA reads TGTGCCAGCAGCTGGGGGGAGGGCTATGGCTACACCTTC.

The V call is TRBV25-1, the J call TRBJ1-1, with 7 bases that match TRBD1. Germline V gene data show CDR1 as MGHDK and CDR2 as SYGVNS. This CDR3 region has 14 residues. The V segment lost 4 bases and the J segment 4 bases; nucleotides outside the gene matches: 6. CDR3 sequence reads: CASSVQGVGTEAFF. CDR3 nucleotide sequence: TGTGCCAGCAGTGTCCAGGGGGTAGGCACTGAAGCTTTCTTT. Using reference TRBV25-1 and TRBJ1-1 for the parts outside the CDR3, the full variable domain is EADIYQTPRYLVIGTGKKITLECSQTMGHDKMYWYQQDPGMELHLIHYSYGVNSTEKGDLSSESTVSRIRTEHFPLTLESARPSHTSQYLCASSVQGVGTEAFFGQGTRLTVV.

This chain uses TRBV29-1 with TRBJ1-2; TRBD1 matches 10 bases. CDR3 length: 14 amino acids. With 0 bases clipped from V and 6 bases from J, the junction kept 4 bases outside the gene matches. Germline CDR1 is SQVTM and CDR2 is ANQGSEA. Here the CDR3 DNA reads TGCAGCGTTGAAGAACGGACAGGGGGACATGGCTACACCTTC. Its translation: CSVEERTGGHGYTF.

V usage is TRBV7-2 and J usage is TRBJ1-3; TRBD1 agrees at 9 bases. J gave up 2 bases and V 4 bases, and 6 bases lay outside the gene matches. Germline V gene sequence: CDR1 SGHTA, CDR2 FQGNSA. The CDR3 totals 16 residues. The DNA for the CDR3 is TGTGCCAGCAGCTCACAACAGGGGGCGGCTGGAAACACCATATATTTT. The encoded protein is CASSSQQGAAGNTIYF.

The J gene is TRBJ2-2, the V gene TRBV30, with TRBD2 identical over 12 bases. CDR3 length: 17 amino acids. Losses at the gene ends were 3 bases for V and 4 bases for J; bases not matched to a gene: 9. Germline V gives CDR1 GTSNPN, CDR2 SVGIG (reference sequence). CDR3: CAWSQTSGRGRTGELFF. The CDR3 nucleotides are TGTGCCTGGAGCCAGACTAGCGGGAGAGGCCGCACCGGGGAGCTGTTTTTT.

The chain employs TRBV4-1 and TRBJ2-7; 8 positions agree with TRBD2. Per germline, CDR1 MGHRA and CDR2 YSYEKL. Trimming removed 0 bases from V and 3 bases from J; junction bases left unmatched: 7. This CDR3 region has 16 residues. CDR3 sequence: CASSQEVVAGGYEQYF. CDR3 sequence (DNA): TGCGCCAGCAGCCAAGAAGTCGTGGCGGGAGGCTACGAGCAGTACTTC.

This chain connects TRBV5-1 to TRBJ1-1; TRBD1 matches 9 bases. From germline, CDR1 is SGHRS and CDR2 YFSETQ. The CDR3 covers 16 residues. Trimming took 4 bases from V and 1 from J; bases not matched to a gene: 8. The CDR3 nucleotides read TGCGCCAGCAGCAGGGACAGGGTTGTGGGGAACACTGAAGCTTTCTTT. Its protein product is CASSRDRVVGNTEAFF. The complete variable domain, with remaining parts taken from reference TRBV5-1 and TRBJ1-1, reads KAGVTQTPRYLIKTRGQQVTLSCSPISGHRSVSWYQQTPGQGLQFLFEYFSETQRNKGNFPGRFSGRQFSNSRSEMNVSTLELGDSALYLCASSRDRVVGNTEAFFGQGTRLTVV.

The rearrangement joins TRBV5-4 to TRBJ1-2; TRBD1 is a possible D gene (5 bases). Per germline, CDR1 SGHNT and CDR2 YYREEE (reference sequence). The CDR3 consists of 14 residues. V was shortened by 0 bases and J by 5 bases, with 11 bases between the two germline ends. The CDR3 loop is CASSLESREYGYTF. The CDR3 nucleotides are TGTGCCAGCAGCTTGGAGTCCAGGGAATATGGCTACACCTTC.

The chain recombines TRBV14 with TRBJ2-7; no clear D. The CDR3 is 15 amino acids. CDR1 SGHDN and CDR2 FVKESK come from the germline V gene. V was clipped by 1 base and J by 3 bases, with 13 bases between them. For the CDR3, the DNA is TGTGCCAGCAGCCAAGTTCAAGGGTGGGTCTACGAGCAGTACTTC. It yields the protein CASSQVQGWVYEQYF.

The chain couples TRBV5-4 to TRBJ2-3, with 11 bases identical to TRBD1. This CDR3 is built from 15 residues. Germline V gives CDR1 SGHNT, CDR2 YYREEE (reference sequence). J lost 3 bases, V lost 5 bases, and 5 bases had no gene match. Written as DNA, the CDR3 is TGTGCCAGCAGGCTGGACAGGGGGCTTACAGATACGCAGTATTTT. It codes for CASRLDRGLTDTQYF.